One and the same sample provided the 11 T cell receptor beta chains below, sequenced in a study of T cells in Graves' hyperthyroidism and ophthalmopathy. Researchers took RNA transcripts and amplified the TCR beta CDR3 regions from them. Initially, a first-round RT-PCR of the TCR CDR3 employed the HTBI primer set. TCRdb reprocessed the multiplex PCR reads via MiXCR and lists one record per CDR3 protein. The sample contains a few hundred thousand distinct CDR3 sequences, around 45% of which appear only once. Material for sequencing was peripheral blood or thyroid tissue (not recorded which). Receptor source: a woman between 18 and 29 years old with Graves' hyperthyroidism.

The rearrangement links TRBV29-1 to TRBJ2-7, with D perhaps given as TRBD1 or TRBD2 (6 bases each). Trimming removed 4 bases at V and 4 bases at J, with 11 bases between. Germline V gives CDR1 SQVTM, CDR2 ANQGSEA. The CDR3 covers 12 residues. The CDR3 sequence is CSVGGAGYEQYF. Here the CDR3 DNA reads TGCAGCGTTGGGGGGGCGGGGTACGAGCAGTACTTC.

The DNA for the CDR3 is TGCAGTGCTAGAGGGGTCGCGCAGGGAAACTATGGCTACACCTTC. Its protein product is CSARGVAQGNYGYTF. This chain joins TRBV20-1 and TRBJ1-2; a possible D gene is TRBD1 (5 bases). V shed 1 base and J shed 2 bases, with 14 bases lying between them. The CDR3 covers 15 residues. The germline gives CDR1 DFQATT, CDR2 SNEGSKA (reference sequence).

The chain has TRBV7-6 and TRBJ1-4; 11 bases align to TRBD1. CDR1 SGHVS and CDR2 FNYEAQ come from the germline V gene. The CDR3 consists of 20 residues. V trimming: 5 bases; J trimming: 5 bases; junction bases outside the gene matches: 19. The CDR3 bases are TGTGCCAGCAGCCAGCGACCGGGACAGGGGGTTTCAGCCCAGAATGAAAAACTGTTTTTT. This translates into CASSQRPGQGVSAQNEKLFF.

This clonotype was detected only a few times. The rearrangement joins TRBV14 to TRBJ2-7; 7 nucleotides align to TRBD1. The CDR3 is 14 amino acids. V lost 4 bases, J lost 6 bases, and 9 bases stayed unmatched. Germline V gene data show CDR1 as SGHDN and CDR2 as FVKESK. DNA of the CDR3: TGTGCCAGCAGCCCTAATAGGGACAGCGGCGAGCAGTACTTC. It yields the protein CASSPNRDSGEQYF.

This clonotype was picked up one time. The chain carries TRBV10-3 and TRBJ1-2; D is possibly TRBD1 (5 bases). This CDR3 has 17 amino acids. Trimming shortened V by 0 bases and J by 4 bases, and 18 bases separated the two germline ends. Germline loops: CDR1 ENHRY, CDR2 SYGVKD. Here the CDR3 reads CAISESTGLEPIYGYTF. CDR3 in DNA: TGTGCCATCAGTGAGTCAACAGGATTGGAGCCGATCTATGGCTACACCTTC.

V gene TRBV29-1 combines with J gene TRBJ2-2; 13 bases are shared with TRBD2. Germline CDR1 reads SQVTM; CDR2 reads ANQGSEA. The trim removed 6 bases at V and 7 bases at J, leaving 8 bases unmatched. The CDR3 runs 15 residues. CDR3 nucleotide sequence: TGCAGCGTCCGGACTAGCGGGAGTAGGGGCGGGGAGCTGTTTTTT. Protein sequence: CSVRTSGSRGGELFF.

This clonotype was counted many times. This chain uses TRBV9 with TRBJ1-2, with 7 bases matching TRBD1. This CDR3 comprises 15 residues. With V trimmed by 0 bases and J by 4 bases, 6 bases remained unmatched. The germline CDR1 and CDR2 sequences are SGDLS and YYNGEE. CDR3 bases: TGTGCCAGCAGCGTAGGGGCAGGGGGAACCTATGGCTACACCTTC. It encodes CASSVGAGGTYGYTF.

This clonotype was counted at least ten times. V usage is TRBV7-9 and J usage is TRBJ2-5; 7 bases align to TRBD2. Germline V gives CDR1 SEHNR, CDR2 FQNEAQ (reference sequence). CDR3 length: 12 residues. V shed 6 bases and J 7 bases; nucleotides not matched to a gene: 5. This chain's CDR3 is CASRGLEGTQYF. The DNA of the CDR3 is TGTGCCAGCAGAGGACTAGAAGGGACCCAGTACTTC.

V is TRBV29-1 and J is TRBJ2-7; the match to TRBD2 covers 8 bases. CDR1 is SQVTM, CDR2 ANQGSEA, per germline. The CDR3 is 11 amino acids. V lost 6 bases, J lost 6 bases, and 4 bases stayed unmatched. The CDR3: CSVSGRGEQYF. CDR3 in DNA: TGCAGCGTGAGCGGGAGAGGCGAGCAGTACTTC.

This clonotype was counted once. At one boundary the junction diverges from the germline segment, which might be a read error. The chain carries TRBV7-9 and TRBJ2-7, with D possibly TRBD2 on 6 matching bases. This CDR3 spans 15 amino acids. Germline CDR1 and CDR2: SEHNR and FQNEAQ (reference sequence). The CDR3 nucleotides read TGTGCCAGCAGCGTAGCAGATGAGGGAGGAAGGGAGCAGTACTTC. Translating it yields CASSVADEGGREQYF.

This chain joins TRBV12-3 or TRBV12-4 and TRBJ2-5; D is possibly TRBD1 (6 bases). The CDR3 has 10 amino acids. The V gene lost 6 bases and the J gene lost 13 bases, with 12 bases spanning the gap. CDR3 residues: CASSYGTPYF. CDR3 DNA sequence: TGTGCCAGCAGCTACGGGACACCGTACTTC.